This is a list of T cell receptor beta chains from one sample in a study of T cells in tumors after PD-1 blockade. Assay: immunoSEQ multiplex PCR; the TCRdb copy retains only in-frame clones and omits some. Of 50,000 or so clones in the sample, 75% to 80% are singletons; the top ten hold 16%. Sequenced material: PBMCs, taken before anti-PD-1 treatment. The receptor source for this set is a human donor with basal cell carcinoma. Both conserved end residues are part of each CDR3. D genes are given only for firm matches. Size is omitted from some rows. Given values are once, few, many or a class for expanded clones.

>.|.|TRBV5-1|TRBJ1-3
CASSFGSGNTIYF
TGCGCCAGCAGTTTTGGATCTGGAAACACCATATATTTT
>.|.|TRBV10-2|TRBJ1-4
CASSETGNEKLFF
TGCGCCAGCAGTGAAACAGGGAATGAAAAACTGTTTTTT
>.|.|TRBV6-5|TRBJ1-1
CASSSRLTEAFF
TGTGCCAGCAGTTCGCGGCTCACTGAAGCTTTCTTT
>.|TRBD2|TRBV4-1|TRBJ2-7
CASSPKGREGRYFYEQYF
TGCGCCAGCAGCCCTAAGGGGCGGGAGGGGCGGTACTTCTACGAGCAGTACTTC
>.|TRBD2|TRBV3-1/TRBV3-2|TRBJ2-5
CASSQASGQETQYF
TGTGCCAGCAGCCAGGCTAGCGGCCAAGAGACCCAGTACTTC
>.|.|TRBV2|TRBJ2-2
CASSPDGRTGELFF
TGTGCCAGCAGTCCCGACGGGCGAACCGGGGAGCTGTTTTTT
>.|.|TRBV28|TRBJ1-2
CASSHRYGYTF
TGTGCCAGCAGTCATAGGTATGGCTACACCTTC
>.|TRBD1|TRBV5-6|TRBJ2-7
CASSGQAPYEQYF
TGTGCCAGCAGCGGACAGGCTCCGTACGAGCAGTACTTC
>.|.|TRBV3-1/TRBV3-2|TRBJ2-7
CASSQSYEQYF
TGTGCCAGCAGCCAGTCCTACGAGCAGTACTTC
>.|.|TRBV5-6|TRBJ2-1
CASSGGTASYNEQFF
TGTGCCAGCAGCGGGGGAACAGCCTCCTACAATGAGCAGTTCTTC
>.|.|TRBV7-2|TRBJ1-5
CASSFLGGAVQPQHF
TGTGCCAGCAGCTTCCTAGGGGGGGCGGTTCAGCCCCAGCATTTT
>.|TRBD1|TRBV5-4|TRBJ1-1
CASSPGGQRSTEAFF
TGTGCCAGCAGCCCGGGGGGACAGAGGAGCACTGAAGCTTTCTTT
>.|.|TRBV5-6|TRBJ2-7
CASSPWGGVAREQYF
TGTGCCAGCAGCCCCTGGGGTGGGGTAGCACGCGAGCAGTACTTC
>.|TRBD2|TRBV2|TRBJ2-7
CASSLIGLVIYEQYF
TGTGCCAGCAGTTTGATAGGACTAGTAATCTACGAGCAGTACTTC
>.|.|TRBV28|TRBJ2-7
CASSLSYQDYEQYF
TGTGCCAGCAGTCTATCATACCAAGACTACGAGCAGTACTTC
>.|TRBD2|TRBV4-1|TRBJ2-5
CASSQGGIAGAQETQYF
TGCGCCAGCAGCCAAGGGGGCATAGCGGGGGCGCAGGAGACCCAGTACTTC
>.|.|TRBV24-1|TRBJ2-2
CATSDPMTGNTGELFF
TGTGCCACCAGTGACCCGATGACAGGGAACACCGGGGAGCTGTTTTTT
>.|TRBD1|TRBV7-9|TRBJ1-2
CASSSGQGPGHGYTF
TGTGCCAGCAGCTCCGGACAGGGGCCGGGGCATGGCTACACCTTC
>.|.|TRBV28|TRBJ1-6
CASTWYRASPLHF
TGTGCCAGCACCTGGTACAGGGCATCACCCCTCCACTTT
>.|.|TRBV4-1|TRBJ1-5
CASSQDSRGGQPQHF
TGCGCCAGCAGCCAAGATTCCAGGGGTGGTCAGCCCCAGCATTTT
>.|TRBD1|TRBV18|TRBJ1-3
CASSPQDRPGNTIYF
TGTGCCAGCTCACCTCAGGACAGGCCTGGAAACACCATATATTTT
>.|.|TRBV10-1|TRBJ2-4
CASSEGVGPLAKNIQYF
TGCGCCAGCAGTGAGGGGGTAGGTCCTTTAGCCAAAAACATTCAGTACTTC
>.|TRBD2|TRBV2|TRBJ2-3
CASSSPIAGGADTQYF
TGTGCCAGCAGTTCCCCAATAGCGGGAGGGGCAGATACGCAGTATTTT
>.|TRBD2|TRBV5-1|TRBJ2-7
CASSVSLAPSPYEQYF
TGCGCCAGCAGCGTTTCACTAGCGCCTTCCCCCTACGAGCAGTACTTC
>.|TRBD2|TRBV6-4|TRBJ2-1
CASRGTSGNNEQFF
TGTGCCAGCAGAGGGACTAGCGGGAACAATGAGCAGTTCTTC
>.|.|TRBV15|TRBJ1-1
CATSRGGGENTEAFF
TGTGCCACCAGCAGAGGGGGCGGGGAGAACACTGAAGCTTTCTTT
>many|TRBD2|TRBV28|TRBJ2-7
CASSLSGSTYEQYF
TGTGCCAGCAGTTTGAGCGGGAGTACCTACGAGCAGTACTTC
>.|.|TRBV6-5|TRBJ2-7
CASSYSVAGISNEQYF
TGTGCCAGCAGTTACTCGGTTGCGGGTATAAGTAACGAGCAGTACTTC
>.|.|TRBV7-2|TRBJ2-7
CASSLGYSPSYEQYF
TGTGCCAGCAGCCTAGGGTACAGTCCTTCCTACGAGCAGTACTTC
>.|.|TRBV9|TRBJ2-7
CASSVEGLWGWGEQYF
TGTGCCAGCAGCGTAGAAGGTTTGTGGGGATGGGGCGAGCAGTACTTC
>.|TRBD2|TRBV29-1|TRBJ2-3
CSVKRGAGADTQYF
TGCAGCGTCAAAAGGGGCGCGGGGGCAGATACGCAGTATTTT
>few|TRBD2|TRBV27|TRBJ2-2
CASSFDPRLAGNTGELFF
TGTGCCAGCAGTTTCGATCCCCGACTAGCGGGAAACACCGGGGAGCTGTTTTTT
>.|TRBD1|TRBV2|TRBJ1-3
CASSDPPGGDDTIYF
TGTGCCAGCAGTGACCCCCCAGGGGGCGACGACACCATATATTTT
>.|.|TRBV7-7|TRBJ2-2
CASRGGSTNTGELFF
TGTGCTAGCAGGGGGGGGTCAACCAACACCGGGGAGCTGTTTTTT
>.|.|TRBV5-1|TRBJ2-5
CASSLAYQETQYF
TGCGCCAGCAGCTTAGCGTACCAAGAGACCCAGTACTTC
>few|.|TRBV5-1|TRBJ1-6
CASMDSGGSSPLHF
TGCGCCAGCATGGATTCGGGAGGGAGTTCACCCCTCCACTTT
>.|TRBD1|TRBV30|TRBJ1-2
CAWSGQGATYGYTF
TGTGCCTGGAGTGGCCAGGGGGCAACCTATGGCTACACCTTC
>.|.|TRBV27|TRBJ2-3
CASSPYRETRKDTQYF
TGTGCCAGCAGCCCTTACCGGGAGACTCGTAAAGATACGCAGTATTTT
>.|.|TRBV7-9|TRBJ1-6
CASGTGRDSPLHF
TGTGCCAGCGGTACGGGTCGAGATTCACCCCTCCACTTT
>.|.|TRBV6-2/TRBV6-3|TRBJ2-3
CASSNGDTQYF
TGTGCCAGCAGCAACGGGGATACGCAGTATTTT
>few|.|TRBV7-9|TRBJ2-2
CASSLGWGANTGELFF
TGTGCCAGCAGCTTAGGATGGGGCGCGAACACCGGGGAGCTGTTTTTT
>.|TRBD2|TRBV6-6|TRBJ2-7
CASSQREGRLYEQYF
TGTGCCAGCAGCCAGCGGGAGGGCCGCCTTTACGAGCAGTACTTC
>.|.|TRBV2|TRBJ1-1
CASIRVMNTEAFF
TGTGCCAGCATCCGGGTCATGAACACTGAAGCTTTCTTT
>few|.|TRBV6-5|TRBJ1-1
CACLSLGTEAFF
TGTGCCTGCCTGTCTTTGGGCACTGAAGCTTTCTTT
>.|.|TRBV2|TRBJ1-6
CASSSQGIRSPLHF
TGTGCCAGCAGCTCACAGGGAATACGCTCACCCCTCCACTTT
>.|.|TRBV19|TRBJ2-4
CASSTMRRGGTDIQYF
TGTGCCAGTAGTACCATGCGGCGAGGGGGGACAGACATTCAGTACTTC
>few|.|TRBV18|TRBJ2-2
CASSPNRVENGELFF
TGTGCCAGCTCACCAAACAGGGTGGAGAACGGGGAGCTGTTTTTT
>few|TRBD2|TRBV27|TRBJ2-5
CASSTLQSTPGLGVETQYF
TGTGCCAGCAGTACACTGCAATCAACACCGGGACTAGGTGTAGAGACCCAGTACTTC
>few|.|TRBV27|TRBJ2-1
CASRWGFYNEQFF
TGTGCCAGCAGGTGGGGGTTCTACAATGAGCAGTTCTTC
>.|.|TRBV5-6|TRBJ1-2
CASSLQGGLSYGYTF
TGTGCCAGCAGCTTGCAGGGCGGGTTGAGCTATGGCTACACCTTC
>.|.|TRBV9|TRBJ2-3
CASSVAVGSTDTQYF
TGTGCCAGCAGCGTAGCTGTGGGGAGCACAGATACGCAGTATTTT
>.|.|TRBV7-3|TRBJ1-5
CASSLQLRGNQPQHF
TGTGCCAGCAGCTTACAGCTACGAGGCAATCAGCCCCAGCATTTT
>.|TRBD1|TRBV28|TRBJ1-5
CASRDAGQYSNQPQHF
TGTGCCAGCAGGGACGCGGGACAGTATAGCAATCAGCCCCAGCATTTT
>.|.|TRBV2|TRBJ1-5
CASSAQGMLGNQPQHF
TGTGCCAGCAGTGCACAGGGTATGTTGGGCAATCAGCCCCAGCATTTT
>.|TRBD2|TRBV10-3|TRBJ2-7
CAISEAPSGTYEQYF
TGTGCCATCAGTGAGGCTCCTAGCGGGACCTACGAGCAGTACTTC
>.|.|TRBV10-3|TRBJ1-1
CAISADLGNTEAFF
TGTGCCATCAGTGCGGACCTCGGGAACACTGAAGCTTTCTTT
>.|TRBD2|TRBV6-5|TRBJ2-3
CASSYTSLAGEDTQYF
TGTGCCAGCAGTTACACGTCCCTAGCGGGGGAAGATACGCAGTATTTT
>.|.|TRBV15|TRBJ1-1
CATSRQVPMNTEAFF
TGTGCCACCAGCAGACAGGTTCCGATGAACACTGAAGCTTTCTTT
>.|.|TRBV19|TRBJ2-3
CASSIGARDTQYF
TGTGCCAGTAGTATTGGGGCTCGCGATACGCAGTATTTT
>few|TRBD1|TRBV3-1/TRBV3-2|TRBJ1-6
CASSHGQGRKNSPLHF
TGTGCCAGCAGCCACGGACAGGGGAGGAAGAATTCACCCCTCCACTTT